The 18 T cell receptor beta chains listed next were all sequenced from one sample in a study of T cell changes during pregnancy in multiple sclerosis. Using immunoSEQ multiplex PCR, the repertoire was profiled, and TCRdb retains in-frame clones only, with some absent. Counted here are 55,000 to 85,000 clones, 90% occurring once; the ten biggest clones make up 1.5%. Sequencing used peripheral blood, obtained in the third trimester of pregnancy. These receptors originate from a female donor with multiple sclerosis, enrolled in a pregnancy study.

The J gene is TRBJ2-5, the V gene TRBV5-1; D perhaps matches TRBD2 (6 bases). This CDR3 has 16 residues. The V gene's germline CDR1 is SGHRS and CDR2 YFSETQ. Trimming stripped 0 bases from V and 5 bases from J, with 17 bases between. The DNA of the CDR3 is TGCGCCAGCAGCTTGGTGCCGTGGGGGGAGAGGGAGACCCAGTACTTC. Its translation is CASSLVPWGERETQYF.

This chain uses TRBV2 with TRBJ2-7, with D maybe TRBD2 (6 bases). This CDR3 region has 15 residues. Trimming took 2 bases from V and 7 from J, leaving 18 bases between them. Germline V gives CDR1 SNHLY, CDR2 FYNNEI. CDR3 coding DNA: TGTGCCAGCAGTGAAAAAGTGGGGGGACGGGGGGAGCAGTACTTC. Amino acids: CASSEKVGGRGEQYF.

The gene calls are TRBV5-1 and TRBJ2-3, with TRBD1 as a possible D gene (6 bases). Trimming took 4 bases from V and 6 from J, leaving 15 bases between them. Germline CDR1 reads SGHRS; CDR2 reads YFSETQ. The CDR3 totals 14 residues. This CDR3 reads CASSAKGGQDTQYF. The DNA of the CDR3 is TGCGCCAGCAGCGCAAAAGGGGGTCAGGATACGCAGTATTTT.

The chain uses TRBV10-3 and TRBJ1-1, with D possibly TRBD1 on 6 matching bases. The V gene's germline CDR1 is ENHRY and CDR2 SYGVKD. This CDR3 has 13 residues. Trimming shortened V by 6 bases and J by 7 bases, and 15 bases separated the two germline ends. In DNA, the CDR3 is TGTGCCATCAGCGAACAGGGCAGGGGTGAAGCTTTCTTT. Its translation is CAISEQGRGEAFF.

The rearrangement links TRBV5-8 to TRBJ2-3, with D maybe TRBD2 (6 bases). Trimming pared 2 bases from V and 4 bases from J, leaving 8 bases between. The CDR3 contains 13 residues. Germline lookup yields CDR1 SGHTS and CDR2 YDEGEE. The CDR3 DNA reads TGTGCCAGCAGCTTTAGCGGCGCAGATACGCAGTATTTT. Translating gives CASSFSGADTQYF.

DNA for the CDR3: TGTGCCAGCAGCTTAAGGAGGGGTAATGGACTAGCTGGTGAGCAGTTCTTC. It is translated as CASSLRRGNGLAGEQFF. This chain uses TRBV11-2 with TRBJ2-1; 8 bases fit TRBD2. V shed 2 bases, J shed 9 bases, and the junction held 15 bases outside the gene matches. The CDR3 contains 17 residues. Germline CDR1 SGHAT, CDR2 FQNNGV.

This chain uses TRBV6-1 with TRBJ1-4, with D uncertain. The CDR3 covers 14 residues. Per germline, CDR1 MNHNS and CDR2 SASEGT. V was cut by 2 bases and J by 5 bases, with 9 bases left in between. The CDR3 DNA sequence: TGTGCCAGCAGTGAACTGTGGCAGAATGAAAAACTGTTTTTT. Protein: CASSELWQNEKLFF.

The chain links TRBV5-1 to TRBJ2-1; TRBD2 aligns across 7 bases. J lost 8 bases, V lost 5 bases, and 7 bases had no gene match. The CDR3 has 13 amino acids. Germline CDR1 is SGHRS and CDR2 is YFSETQ. CDR3 loop: CASSLEGGDEQFF. The CDR3 coding sequence is TGCGCCAGCAGTTTAGAGGGAGGGGATGAGCAGTTCTTC.

The CDR3 loop reads CASSLGSMGGSSYNEQFF. The CDR3 DNA reads as TGTGCCAGCAGCTTAGGGAGTATGGGGGGGAGCTCCTACAATGAGCAGTTCTTC. V usage is TRBV7-9 and J usage is TRBJ2-1, with 7 bases fitting TRBD2. The CDR3 length is 18 residues. The V segment lost 1 base and the J segment 0 bases; nucleotides outside the gene matches: 9. CDR1 and CDR2 (germline): SEHNR, FQNEAQ (reference sequence).

The V and J genes are TRBV6-5 and TRBJ2-3; D is undetermined. Germline loops: CDR1 MNHEY, CDR2 SVGAGI. This CDR3 is 14 amino acids long. Trimming cost V 2 bases and J 6 bases, with 12 bases left between them. The CDR3 nucleotides are TGTGCCAGCAGTTACCGCCGACTGTCGGATACGCAGTATTTT. The encoded protein is CASSYRRLSDTQYF.

This chain connects TRBV19 to TRBJ1-2, with 7 nucleotides matching TRBD1. Trimming at V came to 1 base and at J to 4 bases, leaving 6 bases not matched to a gene. Germline loops: CDR1 LNHDA, CDR2 SQIVND (reference sequence). CDR3 length equals 15 residues. CDR3 DNA: TGTGCCAGTAGTATAGGGGACAGCAGATTCTATGGCTACACCTTC. It codes for CASSIGDSRFYGYTF.

The rearrangement joins TRBV18 to TRBJ1-2; no clear D gene. Trimming pared 5 bases from V and 5 bases from J, leaving 21 bases between. This CDR3 has 16 residues. Germline lookup yields CDR1 KGHSH and CDR2 LQKENI. The CDR3 here is CASSNSNDPPGYGYTF. In DNA, the CDR3 is TGTGCCAGCTCAAATAGTAATGACCCACCGGGGTATGGCTACACCTTC.

The rearrangement links TRBV11-2 to TRBJ1-3; 12 nucleotides match TRBD1. This CDR3 comprises 16 residues. J lost 4 bases, V lost 3 bases, and 4 bases had no gene match. The germline CDR1 and CDR2 sequences are SGHAT and FQNNGV. The DNA of the CDR3 is TGTGCCAGCAGCTTGGGACAGGGGGCGGCCGGAAACACCATATATTTT. The encoded protein is CASSLGQGAAGNTIYF. The variable domain in full, completed from reference TRBV11-2 and TRBJ1-3, reads EAGVAQSPRYKIIEKRQSVAFWCNPISGHATLYWYQQILGQGPKLLIQFQNNGVVDDSQLPKDRFSAERLKGVDSTLKIQPAKLEDSAVYLCASSLGQGAAGNTIYFGEGSWLTVV.

The chain recombines TRBV7-2 with TRBJ1-1; no definite D call. V was clipped by 3 bases and J by 6 bases, with 14 bases between them. The CDR3 loop spans 14 amino acids. Germline-derived CDR1 and CDR2 are SGHTA and FQGNSA. The CDR3 DNA follows: TGTGCCAGCAGCTTCCGGTTTGAAACTTCTGAAGCTTTCTTT. Translated, it gives CASSFRFETSEAFF.

The CDR3 coding sequence is TGCGCCAGCAGCCGAGACCGACAGGAGTTCGGCTCTGGGGCCAACGTCCTGACTTTC. This sequence encodes CASSRDRQEFGSGANVLTF. The chain has TRBV4-3 and TRBJ2-6; the D gene is possibly TRBD1 (6 bases). The CDR3 is 19 residues long. Germline-derived CDR1 and CDR2 are LGHNA and YSLEER. V was clipped by 4 bases and J by 0 bases, with 19 bases between them.

The genes are TRBV7-3 and TRBJ1-1; tentative D call: TRBD1 (6 bases). V was pared by 4 bases and J by 3 bases, with 12 bases between. The CDR3 runs to 14 residues. Germline V CDR1 and CDR2: SGHTA, FQGTGA. The CDR3 reads CASSSQGSDTEAFF. The CDR3 DNA is TGTGCCAGCAGCTCTCAGGGGTCGGACACTGAAGCTTTCTTT.

The rearrangement uses TRBV7-7 and TRBJ2-3; perhaps TRBD2 as D (5 bases). The CDR3 has 13 residues. Germline V lookup: CDR1 SSHAT, CDR2 FNYEAQ (reference sequence). Between the trimmed V and J ends, which lost 6 bases and 2 bases, there was a span of 9 bases. The CDR3 loop is CASSYDYTDTQYF. CDR3 nucleotides: TGTGCCAGCAGTTATGACTACACAGATACGCAGTATTTT.

The chain has TRBV18 and TRBJ1-5; D perhaps matches TRBD1 (6 bases). There are 16 residues in the CDR3. Germline lookup yields CDR1 KGHSH and CDR2 LQKENI. V lost 0 bases and J lost 7, with 16 bases in between. The CDR3 sequence is CASSPPTTTGSQPQHF. The DNA of the CDR3 is TGTGCCAGCTCACCACCCACAACAACAGGGAGCCAGCCCCAGCATTTT.